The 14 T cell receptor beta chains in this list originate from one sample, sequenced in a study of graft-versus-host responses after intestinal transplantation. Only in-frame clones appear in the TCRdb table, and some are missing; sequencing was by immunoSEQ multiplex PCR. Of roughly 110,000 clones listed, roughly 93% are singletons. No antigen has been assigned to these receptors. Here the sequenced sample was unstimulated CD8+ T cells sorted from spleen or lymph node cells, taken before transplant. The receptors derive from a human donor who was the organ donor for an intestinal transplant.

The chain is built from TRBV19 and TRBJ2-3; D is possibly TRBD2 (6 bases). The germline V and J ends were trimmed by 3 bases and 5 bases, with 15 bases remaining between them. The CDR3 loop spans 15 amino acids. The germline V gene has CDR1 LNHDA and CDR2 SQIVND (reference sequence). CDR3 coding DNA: TGTGCCAGTAGTATTTTGGGACTGAACGGAGATACGCAGTATTTT. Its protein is CASSILGLNGDTQYF.

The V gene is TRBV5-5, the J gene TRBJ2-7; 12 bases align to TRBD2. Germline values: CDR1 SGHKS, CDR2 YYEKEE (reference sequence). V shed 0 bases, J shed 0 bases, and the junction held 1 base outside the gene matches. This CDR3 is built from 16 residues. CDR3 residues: CASSLGTSGNSYEQYF. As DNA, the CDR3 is TGTGCCAGCAGCTTGGGGACTAGCGGGAACTCCTACGAGCAGTACTTC.

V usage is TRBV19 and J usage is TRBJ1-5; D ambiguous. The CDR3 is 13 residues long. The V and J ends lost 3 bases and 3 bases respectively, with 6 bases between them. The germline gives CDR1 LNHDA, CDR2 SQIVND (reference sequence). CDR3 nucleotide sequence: TGTGCCAGTAGTATGGACTTCAATCAGCCCCAGCATTTT. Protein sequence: CASSMDFNQPQHF.

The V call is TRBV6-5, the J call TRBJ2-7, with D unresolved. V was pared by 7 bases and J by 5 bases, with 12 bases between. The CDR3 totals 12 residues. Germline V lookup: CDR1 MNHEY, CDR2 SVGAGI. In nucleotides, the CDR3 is TGTGCCAGCATTGCAGGACCACACGAGCAGTACTTC. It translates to CASIAGPHEQYF.

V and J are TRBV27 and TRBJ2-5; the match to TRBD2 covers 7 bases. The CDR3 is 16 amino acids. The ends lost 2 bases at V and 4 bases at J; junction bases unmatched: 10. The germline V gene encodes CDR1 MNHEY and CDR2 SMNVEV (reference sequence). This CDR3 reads CASSLGLAAIGETQYF. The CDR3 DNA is TGTGCCAGCAGTTTAGGGCTAGCGGCCATCGGAGAGACCCAGTACTTC.

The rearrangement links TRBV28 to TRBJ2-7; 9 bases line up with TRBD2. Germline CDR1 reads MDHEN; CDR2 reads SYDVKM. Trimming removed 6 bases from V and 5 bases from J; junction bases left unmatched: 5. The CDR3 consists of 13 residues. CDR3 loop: CASRELAGDEQYF. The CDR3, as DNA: TGTGCCAGCAGGGAACTAGCGGGTGACGAGCAGTACTTC.

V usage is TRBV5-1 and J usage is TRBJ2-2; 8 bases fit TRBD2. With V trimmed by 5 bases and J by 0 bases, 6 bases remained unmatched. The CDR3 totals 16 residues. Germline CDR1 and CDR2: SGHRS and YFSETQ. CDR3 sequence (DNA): TGCGCCAGCAGTCGCGTAGCGGGATCGAACACCGGGGAGCTGTTTTTT. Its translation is CASSRVAGSNTGELFF. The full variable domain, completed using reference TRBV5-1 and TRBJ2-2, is KAGVTQTPRYLIKTRGQQVTLSCSPISGHRSVSWYQQTPGQGLQFLFEYFSETQRNKGNFPGRFSGRQFSNSRSEMNVSTLELGDSALYLCASSRVAGSNTGELFFGEGSRLTVL.

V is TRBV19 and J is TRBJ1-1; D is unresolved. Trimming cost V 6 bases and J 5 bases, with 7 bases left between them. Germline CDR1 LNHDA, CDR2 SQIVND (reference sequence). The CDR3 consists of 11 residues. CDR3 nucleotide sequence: TGTGCCAGTAGAGTGCGGACTGAAGCTTTCTTT. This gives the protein CASRVRTEAFF.

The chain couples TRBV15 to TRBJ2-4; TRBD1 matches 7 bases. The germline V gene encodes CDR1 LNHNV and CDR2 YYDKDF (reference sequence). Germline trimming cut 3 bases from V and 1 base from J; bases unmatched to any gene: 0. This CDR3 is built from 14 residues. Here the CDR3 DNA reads TGTGCCACCAGCAGGGACAGGGCCAAAAACATTCAGTACTTC. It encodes CATSRDRAKNIQYF.

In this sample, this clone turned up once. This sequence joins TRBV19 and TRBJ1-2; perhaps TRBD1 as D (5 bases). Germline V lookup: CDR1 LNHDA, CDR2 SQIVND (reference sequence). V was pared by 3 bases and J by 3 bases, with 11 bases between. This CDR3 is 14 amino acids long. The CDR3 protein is CASSIDVGDYGYTF. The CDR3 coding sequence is TGTGCCAGTAGTATTGATGTGGGGGACTATGGCTACACCTTC.

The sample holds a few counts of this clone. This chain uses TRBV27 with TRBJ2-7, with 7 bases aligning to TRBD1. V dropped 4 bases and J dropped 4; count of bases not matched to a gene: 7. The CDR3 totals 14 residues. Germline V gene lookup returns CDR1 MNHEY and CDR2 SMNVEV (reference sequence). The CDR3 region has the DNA TGTGCCAGCAGTTCATGGGACAGTTTATACGAGCAGTACTTC. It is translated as CASSSWDSLYEQYF.

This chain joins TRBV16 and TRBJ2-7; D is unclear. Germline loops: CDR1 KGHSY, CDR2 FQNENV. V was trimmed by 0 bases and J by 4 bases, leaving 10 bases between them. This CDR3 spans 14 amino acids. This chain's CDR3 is CASSQSTDWYEQYF. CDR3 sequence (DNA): TGTGCCAGCAGCCAATCTACAGACTGGTACGAGCAGTACTTC. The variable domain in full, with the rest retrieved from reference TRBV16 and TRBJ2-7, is GEEVAQTPKHLVRGEGQKAKLYCAPIKGHSYVFWYQQVLKNEFKFLISFQNENVFDETGMPKERFSAKCLPNSPCSLEIQATKLEDSAVYFCASSQSTDWYEQYFGPGTRLTVT.

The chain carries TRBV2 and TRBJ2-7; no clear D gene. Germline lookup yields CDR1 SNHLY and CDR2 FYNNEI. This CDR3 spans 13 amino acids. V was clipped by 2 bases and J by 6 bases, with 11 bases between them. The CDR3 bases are TGTGCCAGCAGTGAACGATGGGCAGGCGAGCAGTACTTC. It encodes CASSERWAGEQYF. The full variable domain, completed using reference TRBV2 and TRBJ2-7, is EPEVTQTPSHQVTQMGQEVILRCVPISNHLYFYWYRQILGQKVEFLVSFYNNEISEKSEIFDDQFSVERPDGSNFTLKIRSTKLEDSAMYFCASSERWAGEQYFGPGTRLTVT.

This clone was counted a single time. The CDR3 loop reads CASSAPGGTEAFF. The CDR3 DNA reads as TGTGCCAGCAGCGCCCCGGGGGGTACTGAAGCTTTCTTT. The V gene is TRBV27, the J gene TRBJ1-1; TRBD1 is a possible D gene (5 bases). Trimming cost V 6 bases and J 5 bases, with 13 bases left between them. In germline, CDR1 is MNHEY, CDR2 SMNVEV (reference sequence). The CDR3 consists of 13 residues.